The 5 T cell receptor beta chains below come from one sample, sequenced in a study of monozygotic twins with inflammatory bowel disease. For each CDR3 protein, TCRdb gives one entry from its re-call of the 5' RACE reads, without DNA. In all, the sample yields 200,000 to 250,000 distinct CDR3 sequences. Sample: blood. The receptor source for this set is a human donor with ulcerative colitis or Crohn's disease, or a healthy co-twin of an affected twin (not recorded which).

The J gene is TRBJ1-2, the V gene TRBV27; TCRdb names TRBD1, which stays unverified in the absence of DNA. Germline lookup yields CDR1 MNHEY and CDR2 SMNVEV (reference sequence). The CDR3 is made up of 14 amino acids. CDR3 sequence: CVSSSGTGVYGYTF.

V is TRBV20-1 and J is TRBJ2-3; the TCRdb D gene call, TRBD2, has no DNA to confirm it. The CDR3 is 13 amino acids. Per germline, CDR1 DFQATT and CDR2 SNEGSKA (reference sequence). This CDR3 reads CSLTSGYTDTQYF.

The chain couples TRBV6-1 to TRBJ1-5; TCRdb's D call of TRBD1 is untestable without DNA. Germline assignment: CDR1 MNHNS and CDR2 SASEGT. The CDR3 loop spans 15 amino acids. The CDR3 loop is CASRFDRDDNQPQHF.

V and J are TRBV5-1 and TRBJ1-1; TCRdb's assignment of TRBD1 cannot be checked, as there is no DNA. The CDR3 length is 15 residues. In germline, CDR1 is SGHRS, CDR2 YFSETQ. The CDR3 is CASSLEVTGNAEAFF.

This chain uses TRBV7-7 with TRBJ2-2; TCRdb's D gene call, TRBD1, goes unchecked for lack of DNA. Germline V gives CDR1 SSHAT, CDR2 FNYEAQ (reference sequence). There are 17 residues in the CDR3. The CDR3 here is CASSGPGTPRATGELFF. Drawing the rest from reference TRBV7-7 and TRBJ2-2, the complete variable domain is GAGVSQSPRYKVTKRGQDVTLRCDPISSHATLYWYQQALGQGPEFLTYFNYEAQPDKSGLPSDRFSAERPEGSISTLTIQRTEQRDSAMYRCASSGPGTPRATGELFFGEGSRLTVL.